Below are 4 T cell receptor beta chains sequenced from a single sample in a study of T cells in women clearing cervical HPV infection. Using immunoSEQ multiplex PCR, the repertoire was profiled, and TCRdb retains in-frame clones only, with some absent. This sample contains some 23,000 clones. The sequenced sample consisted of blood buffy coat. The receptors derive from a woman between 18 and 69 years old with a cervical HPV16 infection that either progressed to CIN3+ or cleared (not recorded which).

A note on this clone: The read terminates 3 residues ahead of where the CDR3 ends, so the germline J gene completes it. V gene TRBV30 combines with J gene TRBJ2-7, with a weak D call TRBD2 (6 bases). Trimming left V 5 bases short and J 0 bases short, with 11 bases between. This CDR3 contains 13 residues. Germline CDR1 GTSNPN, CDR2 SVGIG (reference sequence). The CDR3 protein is CAWLAGSSYEQYF. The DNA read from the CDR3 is TGTGCCTGGCTGGCGGGAAGCTCCTACGAG.

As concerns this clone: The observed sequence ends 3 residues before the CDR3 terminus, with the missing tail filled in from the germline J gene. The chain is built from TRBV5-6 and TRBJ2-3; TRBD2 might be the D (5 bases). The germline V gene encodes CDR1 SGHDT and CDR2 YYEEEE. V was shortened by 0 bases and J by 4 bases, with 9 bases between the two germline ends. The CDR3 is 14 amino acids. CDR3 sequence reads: CASSLGVRADTQYF. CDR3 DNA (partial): TGTGCCAGCAGCTTGGGGGTGAGGGCAGATACG. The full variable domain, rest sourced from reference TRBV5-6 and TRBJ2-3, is DAGVTQSPTHLIKTRGQQVTLRCSPKSGHDTVSWYQQALGQGPQFIFQYYEEEERQRGNFPDRFSGHQFPNYSSELNVNALLLGDSALYLCASSLGVRADTQYFGPGTRLTVL.

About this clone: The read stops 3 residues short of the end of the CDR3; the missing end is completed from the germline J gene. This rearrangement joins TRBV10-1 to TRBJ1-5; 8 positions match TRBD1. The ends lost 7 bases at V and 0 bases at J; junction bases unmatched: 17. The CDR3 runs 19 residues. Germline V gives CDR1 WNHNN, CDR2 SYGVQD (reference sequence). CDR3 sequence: CASNKPPRDRWYSNQPQHF. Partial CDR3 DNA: TGCGCCAGCAACAAACCTCCCCGGGACAGGTGGTATAGCAATCAGCCC.

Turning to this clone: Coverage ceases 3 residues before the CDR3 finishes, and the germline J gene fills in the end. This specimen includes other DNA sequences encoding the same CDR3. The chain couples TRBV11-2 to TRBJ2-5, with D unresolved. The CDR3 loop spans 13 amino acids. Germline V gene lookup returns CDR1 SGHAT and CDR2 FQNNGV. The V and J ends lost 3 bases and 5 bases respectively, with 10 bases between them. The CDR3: CASSFSTQETQYF. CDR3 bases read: TGTGCCAGCAGCTTTTCCACACAGGAGACC.